These 21 T cell receptor beta chains were all obtained from the same sample, sequenced in a study of T cell responses to AZD1222 COVID-19 vaccine (dated by TCRdb to the early 2020s). Library preparation was by the immunoSEQ multiplex PCR assay. In TCRdb, the immuneACCESS table is reduced to in-frame sequences with V and J assigned. These tables do not hold every clone; where another copy was compared, an unresolved V gene accounts for under half, and the others remain unexplained. The sample has 90,000 to 150,000 clones on record, 75% to 90% of them singletons. Jointly, the top ten make up about 7.4% of the sample. The sample's time point label, decoded: about 28 days (+/-7) after the second vaccine dose. The source material was peripheral blood, sampled 28 days after the second AZD1222 dose. Every receptor here comes from an adult who received the AZD1222 COVID-19 vaccine.

This clone was seen only once. The genes are TRBV12-5 and TRBJ2-3; 7 nucleotides line up with TRBD1. The CDR3 sequence is 14 residues long. The germline V gene has CDR1 LGHNT and CDR2 FRNRAP. J gave up 0 bases and V 7 bases, and 4 bases lay outside the gene matches. DNA for the CDR3: TGTGCTAGTGAAAGGGGGCTCAGCACAGATACGCAGTATTTT. Amino acid sequence: CASERGLSTDTQYF.

CDR3 bases: TGTGCCAGTAGCCGGAGGGGTTCTAACTATGGCTACACCTTC. Its translation is CASSRRGSNYGYTF. This chain links TRBV19 with TRBJ1-2, with a possible D match to TRBD1 (5 bases). CDR1 and CDR2 (germline): LNHDA, SQIVND (reference sequence). This CDR3 contains 14 residues. V was pared by 6 bases and J by 0 bases, with 11 bases between.

In this sample, this clone turned up once. V usage is TRBV29-1 and J usage is TRBJ2-5; D gene unclear. The CDR3 sequence is 15 residues long. V was trimmed by 3 bases and J by 5 bases, leaving 19 bases between them. The germline gives CDR1 SQVTM, CDR2 ANQGSEA. The CDR3 DNA reads TGCAGCGTTGAGGGGTCCGGTGTACCTTCCGAGACCCAGTACTTC. This translates into CSVEGSGVPSETQYF.

The gene calls are TRBV7-8 and TRBJ2-1; 8 bases align to TRBD2. Germline V gives CDR1 SGHVS, CDR2 FQNEAQ. The CDR3 is 20 residues long. V was pared by 4 bases and J by 3 bases, with 20 bases of the junction left unmatched. CDR3 loop: CASSYHGESGGETHYNEQFF. CDR3 sequence (DNA): TGTGCCAGCAGCTACCACGGGGAGAGCGGGGGCGAAACCCACTACAATGAGCAGTTCTTC.

This clone has only one observation. The J gene is TRBJ2-7, the V gene TRBV4-3; 9 bases align to TRBD2. This CDR3 region has 15 residues. V lost 0 bases to trimming and J lost 4 bases; unmatched junction nucleotides: 4. The V gene's germline CDR1 is LGHNA and CDR2 YSLEER. CDR3 nucleotide sequence: TGCGCCAGCAGCCAAGAGACTAGCGGAGTTTACGAGCAGTACTTC. Amino acids: CASSQETSGVYEQYF.

The gene calls are TRBV5-1 and TRBJ1-2; 7 bases align to TRBD1. The CDR3 totals 15 residues. The junction had 10 bases not matched to a gene; V was cut back by 4 bases and J by 4 bases. Germline CDR1 is SGHRS and CDR2 is YFSETQ. The CDR3 region has the DNA TGCGCCAGCAGCCCGGGGACAGCCGACATCTATGGCTACACCTTC. It encodes CASSPGTADIYGYTF.

The chain uses TRBV4-1 and TRBJ1-1; maybe TRBD1 (6 bases). Trimming took 1 base from V and 7 from J, leaving 16 bases between them. From germline, CDR1 is MGHRA and CDR2 YSYEKL. The CDR3 consists of 15 residues. The CDR3 DNA is TGCGCCAGCAGCCAAGCGACCCGGGGGCTTGGTGAAGCTTTCTTT. Its protein product is CASSQATRGLGEAFF.

The gene calls are TRBV3-1 (or the pseudogene TRBV3-2) and TRBJ2-1; unclear D gene. V was shortened by 4 bases and J by 0 bases, with 13 bases between the two germline ends. Germline CDR1 and CDR2: LGHDT and YNNKEL (reference sequence). The CDR3 has 16 amino acids. The CDR3 sequence: CASSRETRSSYNEQFF. The CDR3 coding sequence is TGTGCCAGCAGCCGGGAAACGAGGAGCTCCTACAATGAGCAGTTCTTC.

This clone appeared a single time. The chain combines TRBV14 with TRBJ1-4; D unresolved. The CDR3 spans 16 residues. CDR1 is SGHDN, CDR2 FVKESK, per germline. Between the trimmed V and J ends, which lost 2 bases and 7 bases, there was a span of 17 bases. CDR3 in DNA: TGTGCCAGCAGCCAATGGGAGGCCAGGCGGGTTGAAAAACTGTTTTTT. Its translation: CASSQWEARRVEKLFF.

This clone was counted once. The J gene is TRBJ2-5, the V gene TRBV2; D not certain. The CDR3 covers 13 residues. Germline CDR1 reads SNHLY; CDR2 reads FYNNEI. Trimming took 8 bases from V and 5 from J, leaving 15 bases between them. CDR3 sequence (DNA): TGTGCCAGCCGAACTACCCCGGGTGAGACCCAGTACTTC. This gives the protein CASRTTPGETQYF.

The chain is built from TRBV7-9 and TRBJ2-7; 9 bases align to TRBD1. CDR3 length: 19 residues. CDR1 and CDR2 (germline): SEHNR, FQNEAQ (reference sequence). V lost 5 bases, J lost 2 bases, and 19 bases stayed unmatched. CDR3 sequence reads: CASSAPGDRAGAVAYEQYF. The CDR3 DNA is TGTGCCAGCAGCGCCCCGGGGGACAGGGCGGGAGCTGTGGCCTACGAGCAGTACTTC.

The chain carries TRBV15 and TRBJ2-1; 7 positions agree with TRBD1. CDR3 length equals 18 residues. Germline V gives CDR1 LNHNV, CDR2 YYDKDF (reference sequence). Trimming took 1 base from V and 0 from J; bases not matched to a gene: 9. This CDR3 reads CATSRALDRASSYNEQFF. The CDR3 region has the DNA TGTGCCACCAGCAGAGCCCTCGACAGGGCTAGCTCCTACAATGAGCAGTTCTTC.

V is TRBV12-5 and J is TRBJ1-3, with TRBD1 matching over 9 bases. The CDR3 totals 15 residues. Trimming cost V 1 base and J 2 bases; bases outside gene matches: 0. Germline values: CDR1 LGHNT, CDR2 FRNRAP. The CDR3, as DNA: TGTGCTAGTGGTTTGGGGACAGGGGCTGGAAACACCATATATTTT. Its translation: CASGLGTGAGNTIYF.

This clone appeared once. V is TRBV4-3 and J is TRBJ1-5; no definite D call. The CDR3 has 13 residues. Trimming took off 0 bases at V and 7 bases at J, with 7 bases between the two ends. Germline-derived CDR1 and CDR2 are LGHNA and YSLEER. DNA of the CDR3: TGCGCCAGCAGCCAAGATTTGGAACAGCCCCAGCATTTT. This codes for CASSQDLEQPQHF.

This clone was recorded once. The V call is TRBV6-1, the J call TRBJ1-2; TRBD1 aligns across 7 bases. CDR1 and CDR2 from the germline V gene are MNHNS and SASEGT. The CDR3 spans 15 residues. The V gene end was trimmed by 2 bases and the J gene end by 8 bases; junction bases not matched to a gene: 11. CDR3 sequence reads: CASSERYRGVEGYTF. For the CDR3, the DNA is TGTGCCAGCAGTGAAAGGTACAGGGGAGTTGAAGGCTACACCTTC.

The V gene is TRBV11-1, the J gene TRBJ1-4, with D possibly being TRBD1 (5 bases). The CDR3 extends over 15 amino acids. Germline lookup yields CDR1 SGHAT and CDR2 FQDESV (reference sequence). Trimming removed 6 bases at V and 0 bases at J, with 11 bases between. CDR3 residues: CASSWDFTTNEKLFF. The CDR3 DNA follows: TGTGCCAGCAGTTGGGACTTCACAACTAATGAAAAACTGTTTTTT.

This clone has just one count. V gene TRBV27 combines with J gene TRBJ2-1, with 10 bases aligning to TRBD2. Germline trimming cut 4 bases from V and 4 bases from J; bases unmatched to any gene: 4. Germline CDR1 MNHEY, CDR2 SMNVEV (reference sequence). The CDR3 totals 15 residues. The CDR3 nucleotides read TGTGCCAGCAGTTCCGGACTAGCGGATTACAATGAGCAGTTCTTC. Translation gives CASSSGLADYNEQFF.

The chain has TRBV28 and TRBJ1-2; 7 bases align to TRBD1. There are 12 residues in the CDR3. Trimming removed 4 bases from V and 8 bases from J; junction bases left unmatched: 4. The V gene's germline CDR1 is MDHEN and CDR2 SYDVKM. As DNA, the CDR3 is TGTGCCAGCAGTTGGGACAGCCGGGGCTACACCTTC. Protein: CASSWDSRGYTF.

The chain recombines TRBV7-6 with TRBJ1-4; TRBD1 aligns across 9 bases. CDR1 is SGHVS, CDR2 FNYEAQ, per germline. The CDR3 totals 15 residues. V was clipped by 3 bases and J by 5 bases; unmatched bases: 4. CDR3 nucleotide sequence: TGTGCCAGCAGCTTGGGACAGGGTATAAATGAAAAACTGTTTTTT. This codes for CASSLGQGINEKLFF.

The chain couples TRBV6-1 to TRBJ2-7; D is undetermined. Germline CDR1 reads MNHNS; CDR2 reads SASEGT. Trimming stripped 1 base from V and 0 bases from J, with 7 bases between. The CDR3 totals 14 residues. The CDR3 region has the DNA TGTGCCAGCAGTGAAGTGCTCCGCTCCTACGAGCAGTACTTC. Residues: CASSEVLRSYEQYF.

The rearrangement links TRBV28 to TRBJ2-7; maybe TRBD2 (6 bases). The CDR3 is 16 amino acids. V was cut by 2 bases and J by 5 bases, with 19 bases left in between. From germline, CDR1 is MDHEN and CDR2 SYDVKM. The CDR3 loop is CASSLAGRRVIHEQYF. In nucleotides, the CDR3 is TGTGCCAGCAGTTTAGCGGGGCGCAGGGTAATCCACGAGCAGTACTTC.